This T cell receptor beta chain came from a study of control samples from healthy donors and cancer patients. Trimming took off 5 bases at V and 0 bases at J, with 10 bases between the two ends. CDR3 length equals 14 residues. Looked up from germline, CDR1 is MNHEY and CDR2 is SMNVEV (reference sequence). This clone appeared once. Generated by immunoSEQ multiplex PCR, the TCRdb table keeps only in-frame clones and is missing some. The sample has around 170,000 clones, approximately 92% seen once. The sequencing input was blood. The TCR comes from a man aged 25 to 40 in good health. The chain uses TRBV27 and TRBJ2-5; possibly TRBD1 for D (6 bases). The CDR3 DNA reads as TGTGCCAGCAGTCTCGGGACACACCAAGAGACCCAGTACTTC. Residues: CASSLGTHQETQYF.